The present T cell receptor (beta chain) was sequenced within a study of shared clonotypes between healthy human individuals. Study in general: Three plates were used per donor for CD4 naive, three for CD4 memory, two for CD8 naive and one for CD8 memory.

Unmatched junction bases numbered 5, after V lost 4 bases and J lost 6 bases. The CDR3 sequence is 15 residues long. CDR1 and CDR2 (germline): SNHLY, FYNNEI. Sequencing used immunoSEQ multiplex PCR; TCRdb keeps in-frame clones, though not all of them. The repertoire holds about 2.5 million clones, with roughly 90% as singletons. This chain connects TRBV2 to TRBJ2-2, with 10 bases matching TRBD1. The origin of this receptor is a man between 18 and 29 years old in good health. Some clones in this sample may be carry-over from other donors' samples. The material sequenced was naive CD4+ T cells from PBMCs. Subset meaning: CD45RA+ positively selected. The chain's CDR3 is CASSVRDRGPGELFF. CDR3 nucleotides: TGTGCCAGCAGTGTCCGGGACAGGGGTCCCGGGGAGCTGTTTTTT.